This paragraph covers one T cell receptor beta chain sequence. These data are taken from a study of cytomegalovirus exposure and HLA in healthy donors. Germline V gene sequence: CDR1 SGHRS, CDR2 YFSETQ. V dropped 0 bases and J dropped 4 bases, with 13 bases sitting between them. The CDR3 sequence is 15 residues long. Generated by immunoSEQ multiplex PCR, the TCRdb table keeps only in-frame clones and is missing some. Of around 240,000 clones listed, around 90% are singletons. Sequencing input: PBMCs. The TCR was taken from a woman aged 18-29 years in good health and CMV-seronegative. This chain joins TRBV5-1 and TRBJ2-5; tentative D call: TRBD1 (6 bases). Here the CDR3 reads CASSLEHRDVETQYF. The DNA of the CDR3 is TGCGCCAGCAGCTTGGAGCACAGGGACGTAGAGACCCAGTACTTC.